Below, 8 T cell receptor beta chains from the same sample are listed, as sequenced in a study of CD8 T cells in cerebrospinal fluid in Alzheimer's disease. TCRdb processed the 10x single-cell sequencing reads again and assigns one entry to each CDR3 protein, with no DNA. Its table lists some 1,000 distinct CDR3 sequences. Material: cerebrospinal fluid. The receptors shown here come from a human donor in good health.

This clonotype is classed as large by frequency. The chain combines TRBV28 with TRBJ2-3; absent DNA, TCRdb's TRBD1 call cannot be checked. The CDR3 loop spans 16 amino acids. CDR1 MDHEN and CDR2 SYDVKM come from the germline V gene. CDR3 residues: CASSSRWGQGADTQYF. Full variable domain (rest looked up from reference TRBV28 and TRBJ2-3): DVKVTQSSRYLVKRTGEKVFLECVQDMDHENMFWYRQDPGLGLRLIYFSYDVKMKEKGDIPEGYSVSREKKERFSLILESASTNQTSMYLCASSSRWGQGADTQYFGPGTRLTVL.

This clonotype is medium-sized by frequency. The rearrangement joins TRBV6-1 to TRBJ1-1. CDR1 MNHNS and CDR2 SASEGT come from the germline V gene. The CDR3 extends over 14 amino acids. The CDR3 sequence is CASSELHGLYEAFF.

This clonotype is classed as medium-sized by frequency. The chain recombines TRBV29-1 with TRBJ2-5; TCRdb's D call of TRBD2 is untestable without DNA. The CDR3 is made up of 14 amino acids. Germline-derived CDR1 and CDR2 are SQVTM and ANQGSEA. CDR3 sequence reads: CSVTSGGWGETQYF.

V gene TRBV15 combines with J gene TRBJ1-5; TCRdb's assignment of TRBD1 cannot be checked, as there is no DNA. The germline V gene has CDR1 LNHNV and CDR2 YYDKDF (reference sequence). CDR3 length equals 16 residues. CDR3 sequence reads: CATSSGEGISNQPQHF.

CDR3 sequence reads: CASSEARGYQPQHF. The chain uses TRBV6-1 and TRBJ1-5. Germline lookup yields CDR1 MNHNS and CDR2 SASEGT. The CDR3 contains 14 residues.

The genes are TRBV5-1 and TRBJ2-7; TCRdb returns TRBD2, unconfirmable since there is no DNA. Germline V gene data show CDR1 as SGHRS and CDR2 as YFSETQ. The CDR3 is 14 amino acids. The CDR3 is CASSVAVGRREQYF.

Its frequency marks this clonotype as medium-sized (0.01 to 0.1%). The rearrangement links TRBV7-8 to TRBJ1-2. This CDR3 has 15 amino acids. Germline lookup yields CDR1 SGHVS and CDR2 FQNEAQ. The chain's CDR3 is CASSSREGIDYGYTF.

In terms of frequency, this clonotype is medium-sized. The genes are TRBV5-8 and TRBJ2-2; TCRdb's D call of TRBD1 is untestable without DNA. The length of the CDR3 is 15 residues. Germline V gene sequence: CDR1 SGHTS, CDR2 YDEGEE. This CDR3 reads CASSVTGANTGELFF.